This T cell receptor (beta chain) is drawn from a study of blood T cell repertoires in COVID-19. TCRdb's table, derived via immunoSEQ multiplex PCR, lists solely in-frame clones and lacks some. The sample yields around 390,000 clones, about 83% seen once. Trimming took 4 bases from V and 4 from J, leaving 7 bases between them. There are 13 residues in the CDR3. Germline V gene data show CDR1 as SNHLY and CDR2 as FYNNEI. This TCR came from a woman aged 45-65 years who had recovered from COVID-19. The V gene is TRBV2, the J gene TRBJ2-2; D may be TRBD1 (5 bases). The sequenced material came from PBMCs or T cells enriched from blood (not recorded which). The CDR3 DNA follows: TGTGCCAGCAGTGGACAGAGCACCGGGGAGCTGTTTTTT. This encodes CASSGQSTGELFF.